Shown below are 25 T cell receptor beta chains from a single sample sequenced in a study of cytomegalovirus exposure and HLA in healthy donors. Primers: 60 Vbeta forward and 13 Jbeta reverse. The repertoire was sequenced with immunoSEQ multiplex PCR; TCRdb's copy has only in-frame clones and lacks some. The data hold some 110,000 clones, with 65% to 85% observed a single time. Sequencing was done on a sample of PBMCs. These receptor sequences come from a male donor in good health and CMV-seropositive.

The rearrangement links TRBV25-1 to TRBJ2-5; D call uncertain. The J call may be mistaken, given a closer DNA end match to TRBJ2-7. This CDR3 region has 11 residues. In germline, CDR1 is MGHDK, CDR2 SYGVNS. CDR3 sequence reads: CASSDTYEQYF. CDR3 in DNA: TGTGCCAGCAGCGATACCTACGAGCAGTACTTC.

This clone has a handful of counts. The V and J genes are TRBV28 and TRBJ1-3, with D uncertain. The CDR3 sequence is 14 residues long. CDR1 is MDHEN and CDR2 is SYDVKM in the germline V gene. V was cut by 4 bases and J by 0 bases, with 7 bases left in between. CDR3 protein: CASSSRFSGNTIYF. DNA of the CDR3: TGTGCCAGCAGTTCCCGTTTCTCTGGAAACACCATATATTTT.

The genes are TRBV5-1 and TRBJ2-5; a possible D gene is TRBD2 (6 bases). V was trimmed by 4 bases and J by 1 base, leaving 17 bases between them. CDR1 is SGHRS and CDR2 is YFSETQ in the germline V gene. The CDR3 contains 16 residues. The CDR3 DNA is TGCGCCAGCAGCCCCGAGGCGGGGAGATTCCAAGAGACCCAGTACTTC. Its protein is CASSPEAGRFQETQYF.

This chain links TRBV9 with TRBJ2-7; D perhaps matches TRBD1 (5 bases). The germline CDR1 and CDR2 sequences are SGDLS and YYNGEE. V dropped 0 bases and J dropped 1 base, with 11 bases sitting between them. The CDR3 consists of 15 residues. The CDR3, as DNA: TGTGCCAGCAGCGTAGGTGGGGCGCGTTCCTACGAGCAGTACTTC. Amino acid sequence: CASSVGGARSYEQYF.

The rearrangement uses TRBV2 and TRBJ2-7; tentatively, D is TRBD2 (5 bases). Germline V lookup: CDR1 SNHLY, CDR2 FYNNEI. The ends were cut back, 5 bases at V and 6 bases at J, with 11 bases in the middle. This CDR3 spans 12 amino acids. Here the CDR3 reads CASSLLVLEQYF. The CDR3 coding sequence is TGTGCCAGCAGTTTACTAGTTCTCGAGCAGTACTTC. The complete variable domain, with remaining parts taken from reference TRBV2 and TRBJ2-7, reads EPEVTQTPSHQVTQMGQEVILRCVPISNHLYFYWYRQILGQKVEFLVSFYNNEISEKSEIFDDQFSVERPDGSNFTLKIRSTKLEDSAMYFCASSLLVLEQYFGPGTRLTVT.

The chain couples TRBV29-1 to TRBJ1-5; TRBD1 agrees at 10 bases. Unmatched junction bases numbered 5, after V lost 5 bases and J lost 7 bases. The germline CDR1 and CDR2 sequences are SQVTM and ANQGSEA. CDR3 size: 13 residues. The CDR3 bases are TGCAGCGTTTCATCGGACAGGGGGCAGCCCCAGCATTTT. Translating it yields CSVSSDRGQPQHF.

The CDR3 nucleotides read TGTGCCAGCAAACCGGGACAGGGGGCGATGAACACTGAAGCTTTCTTT. Translation gives CASKPGQGAMNTEAFF. The rearrangement uses TRBV7-6 and TRBJ1-1, with 12 positions matching TRBD1. CDR1 and CDR2 (germline): SGHVS, FNYEAQ. The V and J ends lost 7 bases and 0 bases, in that order; junction bases with no gene match: 6. This CDR3 is built from 16 residues.

The rearrangement joins TRBV4-2 to TRBJ1-5, with a tentative D call TRBD1 (5 bases). This CDR3 spans 19 amino acids. Trimming stripped 0 bases from V and 1 base from J, with 19 bases between. The germline CDR1 and CDR2 sequences are LGHNA and YNFKEQ. The chain's CDR3 is CASSQDRIGEGRSNQPQHF. Here the CDR3 DNA reads TGTGCCAGCAGCCAAGATCGGATAGGGGAGGGTCGAAGCAATCAGCCCCAGCATTTT.

CDR3 sequence reads: CASSLSPDRASYEQYF. CDR3 coding DNA: TGTGCCAGCAGCTTGTCACCTGACAGGGCCTCCTACGAGCAGTACTTC. The chain recombines TRBV5-4 with TRBJ2-7; 7 nucleotides line up with TRBD1. Germline CDR1 SGHNT, CDR2 YYREEE (reference sequence). V lost 1 base and J lost 0; bases outside the gene matches: 7. CDR3 length: 16 amino acids.

The V gene is TRBV5-1, the J gene TRBJ1-1; D possibly corresponds to TRBD1 (6 bases). With 4 bases removed from V and 7 bases from J, the gap between germline ends came to 11 bases. The CDR3 loop spans 12 amino acids. Germline CDR1 reads SGHRS; CDR2 reads YFSETQ. CDR3 loop: CASSTGQIEAFF. CDR3 bases: TGCGCCAGCAGCACAGGACAGATTGAAGCTTTCTTT. The whole variable domain, remainder taken from reference TRBV5-1 and TRBJ1-1, is KAGVTQTPRYLIKTRGQQVTLSCSPISGHRSVSWYQQTPGQGLQFLFEYFSETQRNKGNFPGRFSGRQFSNSRSEMNVSTLELGDSALYLCASSTGQIEAFFGQGTRLTVV.

The chain links TRBV5-4 to TRBJ2-1, with a possible D match to TRBD2 (7 bases). The CDR3 spans 14 residues. Trimming stripped 8 bases from V and 5 bases from J, with 17 bases between. Per germline, CDR1 SGHNT and CDR2 YYREEE (reference sequence). The CDR3 spells CASTRGADHNEQFF. The DNA for the CDR3 is TGTGCCAGTACTCGGGGGGCCGATCACAATGAGCAGTTCTTC. Full variable domain (remainder filled in from reference TRBV5-4 and TRBJ2-1): ETGVTQSPTHLIKTRGQQVTLRCSSQSGHNTVSWYQQALGQGPQFIFQYYREEENGRGNFPPRFSGLQFPNYSSELNVNALELDDSALYLCASTRGADHNEQFFGPGTRLTVL.

Written as DNA, the CDR3 is TGTGCCAGCAGCCCTGACTCGACCTACGAGCAGTACTTC. Amino acid sequence: CASSPDSTYEQYF. V and J are TRBV28 and TRBJ2-7; D gene ambiguous. This CDR3 has 13 residues. The V and J ends lost 6 bases and 2 bases respectively, with 11 bases between them. The germline gives CDR1 MDHEN, CDR2 SYDVKM.

The CDR3 here is CASSQDPYGGDQPQHF. CDR3 DNA sequence: TGTGCCAGCAGCCAAGATCCTTACGGGGGTGATCAGCCCCAGCATTTT. V usage is TRBV4-2 and J usage is TRBJ1-5; possibly TRBD1 for D (5 bases). The CDR3 consists of 16 residues. CDR1 and CDR2 from the germline V gene are LGHNA and YNFKEQ. V was cut by 0 bases and J by 5 bases, with 14 bases left in between.

V and J are TRBV2 and TRBJ2-3; 13 bases map to TRBD2. Germline assignment: CDR1 SNHLY and CDR2 FYNNEI. The CDR3 is 14 amino acids. V shed 8 bases and J 3 bases; nucleotides not matched to a gene: 2. The CDR3 loop reads CASELAGGTDTQYF. The CDR3 bases are TGTGCCAGCGAACTAGCGGGGGGGACAGATACGCAGTATTTT.

The CDR3 coding sequence is TGTGCCAGCACCACTTCAGGGAGGGTTTCCTATAATTCACCCCTCCACTTT. Translated: CASTTSGRVSYNSPLHF. The chain employs TRBV28 and TRBJ1-6; D might be TRBD1 (5 bases). Trimming left V 7 bases short and J 1 base short, with 17 bases between. CDR3 length: 17 residues. CDR1 and CDR2 from the germline V gene are MDHEN and SYDVKM.

This chain joins TRBV6-6 and TRBJ2-7; 7 positions agree with TRBD1. CDR3 length: 13 residues. The germline CDR1 and CDR2 sequences are MNHNY and SVGAGI (reference sequence). V trimming: 2 bases; J trimming: 6 bases; junction bases outside the gene matches: 4. The CDR3 coding sequence is TGTGCCAGCAGTTACGGACAGGTCGGCGAGCAGTACTTC. Encoded protein: CASSYGQVGEQYF.

This clone was counted only a few times. The V gene is TRBV4-3, the J gene TRBJ2-7, with D possibly TRBD1 on 6 matching bases. Trimming shortened V by 1 base and J by 3 bases, and 16 bases separated the two germline ends. The CDR3 has 16 residues. Germline V CDR1 and CDR2: LGHNA, YSLEER. CDR3 in amino acids: CASSQGLQGSYYEQYF. Written as DNA, the CDR3 is TGCGCCAGCAGCCAAGGTCTGCAGGGGAGTTACTACGAGCAGTACTTC.

This clone was seen only a few times. The chain has TRBV4-2 and TRBJ2-3; 8 nucleotides agree with TRBD2. This CDR3 has 18 amino acids. Germline CDR1 reads LGHNA; CDR2 reads YNFKEQ. Unmatched junction bases numbered 13, after V lost 4 bases and J lost 1 base. The CDR3 DNA follows: TGTGCCAGCAGCCCCACAGGCGGGGGGTTACCGGGCACAGATACGCAGTATTTT. Its protein is CASSPTGGGLPGTDTQYF.

V usage is TRBV5-1 and J usage is TRBJ2-7, with 7 bases identical to TRBD2. The CDR3 spans 15 residues. Germline V gene data show CDR1 as SGHRS and CDR2 as YFSETQ. Unmatched junction bases numbered 9, after V lost 4 bases and J lost 2 bases. This CDR3 is CASSQPIGRTYEQYF. The CDR3 DNA is TGCGCCAGCAGCCAACCTATCGGGAGGACCTACGAGCAGTACTTC.

Turning to this clone: An end of the junction does not agree with germline; a read error may underlie this. The chain is built from TRBV15 and TRBJ1-2, with a tentative D call TRBD1 (6 bases). This CDR3 has 13 residues. The V gene's germline CDR1 is LNHNV and CDR2 YYDKDF (reference sequence). The CDR3 loop reads CATSRATGPISPF. The CDR3 nucleotides are TGTGCCACCAGCAGAGCGACAGGCCCTATATCCCCCTTC.

This chain joins TRBV7-3 and TRBJ1-2, with 10 bases matching TRBD1. Losses at the gene ends were 5 bases for V and 7 bases for J; bases not matched to a gene: 7. The germline V gene encodes CDR1 SGHTA and CDR2 FQGTGA. This CDR3 contains 14 residues. CDR3 sequence reads: CASSTGTGAGGYTF. CDR3 nucleotides: TGTGCCAGCAGCACCGGGACAGGGGCTGGTGGCTACACCTTC.

The rearrangement uses TRBV19 and TRBJ1-5, with D possibly being TRBD1 (5 bases). The CDR3 runs 13 residues. With 3 bases removed from V and 6 bases from J, the gap between germline ends came to 9 bases. CDR1 and CDR2 from the germline V gene are LNHDA and SQIVND (reference sequence). CDR3 DNA: TGTGCCAGTAGTATCCTGGGGGGTCAGCCCCAGCATTTT. It is translated as CASSILGGQPQHF.

The genes are TRBV4-1 and TRBJ2-3; 14 bases agree with TRBD2. V gave up 1 base and J gave up 2 bases; unmatched junction bases: 5. Germline loops: CDR1 MGHRA, CDR2 YSYEKL. CDR3 length: 18 residues. The CDR3 DNA follows: TGCGCCAGCAGCCAAGGCGGACTAGCGGGGGGCTCCACAGATACGCAGTATTTT. It codes for CASSQGGLAGGSTDTQYF.

The rearrangement joins TRBV7-2 to TRBJ1-1, with a possible D match to TRBD1 (5 bases). From germline, CDR1 is SGHTA and CDR2 FQGNSA. This CDR3 is 14 amino acids long. With 5 bases removed from V and 4 bases from J, the gap between germline ends came to 14 bases. This chain's CDR3 is CASSPRRQPTEAFF. CDR3 DNA sequence: TGTGCCAGCAGCCCGAGAAGACAGCCCACTGAAGCTTTCTTT.

V and J are TRBV7-8 and TRBJ2-3, with TRBD2 as a possible D gene (6 bases). The germline CDR1 and CDR2 sequences are SGHVS and FQNEAQ. This CDR3 comprises 15 residues. V was shortened by 0 bases and J by 2 bases, with 9 bases between the two germline ends. The CDR3 is CASSLAGRLTDTQYF. The CDR3 DNA is TGTGCCAGCAGCTTAGCAGGGAGGCTCACAGATACGCAGTATTTT.